The 10 T cell receptor beta chains below were found in one sample sequenced in a study of CD4 T cell repertoires in COVID-19 (dated by TCRdb to the early 2020s). Uncultured memory T cell samples were subjected to sequencing directly after ex vivo isolation. The receptor library was made with the immunoSEQ multiplex PCR assay. Held by TCRdb, this immuneACCESS table contains in-frame sequences only and omits some clones. Under half of the omission traces to an unresolved V gene where checked; the cause of the rest is unknown. This sample is represented by around 25,000 clones; over 90% of them were singletons. Around 0.66% of the sample lies in the top ten. The sequencing used circulating follicular helper CD4+ T cells (cTfh) from blood, collected before the COVID-19 pandemic. The cell subset or site label corresponds to: circulating T follicular helper cells. These TCRs come from a human donor who had COVID-19.

The rearrangement links TRBV28 to TRBJ1-4; D may be TRBD1 (5 bases). CDR3 length: 15 amino acids. Germline loops: CDR1 MDHEN, CDR2 SYDVKM. The ends were cut back, 4 bases at V and 5 bases at J, with 14 bases in the middle. The CDR3 loop reads CASSSWGGKNEKLFF. CDR3 coding DNA: TGTGCCAGCAGTTCCTGGGGGGGAAAGAATGAAAAACTGTTTTTT.

The chain combines TRBV5-1 with TRBJ2-1, with a tentative D call TRBD1 (5 bases). CDR3 size: 14 residues. Trimming removed 8 bases from V and 0 bases from J, with 12 bases in between. Germline V lookup: CDR1 SGHRS, CDR2 YFSETQ. The CDR3 sequence: CASGQGSSYNEQFF. CDR3 DNA sequence: TGCGCCAGTGGGCAGGGAAGCTCCTACAATGAGCAGTTCTTC.

V is TRBV5-4 and J is TRBJ2-5; 8 bases agree with TRBD2. The end of the DNA is better explained by TRBJ2-7, so the J call may be wrong. CDR3 size: 16 residues. Germline V gene data show CDR1 as SGHNT and CDR2 as YYREEE (reference sequence). CDR3: CASSLAGRERSYEQYF. The DNA of the CDR3 is TGTGCCAGCAGCTTGGCCGGGAGGGAGCGGTCCTACGAGCAGTACTTC.

This chain uses TRBV5-1 with TRBJ2-3; no definite D call. V was shortened by 0 bases and J by 3 bases, with 14 bases between the two germline ends. The CDR3 is 16 residues long. Germline assignment: CDR1 SGHRS and CDR2 YFSETQ. CDR3 loop: CASSLGYGLLTDTQYF. CDR3 DNA: TGCGCCAGCAGCTTGGGGTACGGGTTGTTGACAGATACGCAGTATTTT.

V and J are TRBV13 and TRBJ1-6; D gene ambiguous. In germline, CDR1 is PRHDT, CDR2 FYEKMQ (reference sequence). The CDR3 spans 16 residues. Trimming took off 5 bases at V and 6 bases at J, with 17 bases between the two ends. Here the CDR3 DNA reads TGTGCCAGCAGCCGGGGAAATAGGGTGGGTAATTCACCCCTCCACTTT. It encodes CASSRGNRVGNSPLHF.

V gene TRBV10-2 combines with J gene TRBJ1-2; D perhaps matches TRBD1 (5 bases). V was shortened by 2 bases and J by 8 bases, with 15 bases between the two germline ends. The CDR3 totals 14 residues. Germline CDR1 and CDR2: WSHSY and SAAADI. CDR3 region: CASSESSGDQGYTF. CDR3 DNA: TGCGCCAGCAGTGAGAGCTCGGGGGATCAGGGCTACACCTTC.

V gene TRBV28 combines with J gene TRBJ1-4, with D maybe TRBD1 (6 bases). The germline V and J ends were trimmed by 6 bases and 8 bases, with 22 bases remaining between them. The CDR3 loop spans 16 amino acids. The V gene's germline CDR1 is MDHEN and CDR2 SYDVKM. This CDR3 reads CASSWTPTGSGEKLFF. CDR3 nucleotide sequence: TGTGCCAGCAGCTGGACCCCAACAGGGTCGGGGGAAAAACTGTTTTTT.

The J gene is TRBJ2-3, the V gene TRBV5-4, with D possibly matching TRBD2 (6 bases). This CDR3 comprises 15 residues. With 2 bases removed from V and 2 bases from J, the gap between germline ends came to 12 bases. Germline V gene sequence: CDR1 SGHNT, CDR2 YYREEE (reference sequence). The CDR3 nucleotides are TGTGCCAGCAGCTTTGCGGGGCCGATCACAGATACGCAGTATTTT. Residues: CASSFAGPITDTQYF.

This clone turned up a few times. The chain links TRBV2 to TRBJ2-7; 7 bases line up with TRBD2. The CDR3 is 12 residues long. J was trimmed by 3 bases and V by 6 bases; bases with no gene match: 2. Per the germline V gene, CDR1 is SNHLY and CDR2 is FYNNEI. DNA of the CDR3: TGTGCCAGCAGCCGGGGGGACTACGAGCAGTACTTC. Protein sequence: CASSRGDYEQYF.

CDR3 DNA sequence: TGTGCCAGCAGTTCCACAGGAAATCACGCCGATGGCTACACCTTC. This translates into CASSSTGNHADGYTF. The chain recombines TRBV28 with TRBJ1-2; perhaps TRBD1 as D (5 bases). Germline assignment: CDR1 MDHEN and CDR2 SYDVKM. The CDR3 has 15 residues. V was cut by 4 bases and J by 6 bases, with 18 bases left in between.